The 11 T cell receptor beta chains below all came from one sample that was sequenced in a study of shared clonotypes between healthy human individuals. The repertoire was sequenced with immunoSEQ multiplex PCR; TCRdb's copy has only in-frame clones and lacks some. Of hundreds of thousands of clones listed, about 74% are singletons. Source material: memory CD4+ T cells sorted from blood. As to subset: CD45RA-negative fraction. The receptors here all came from a woman aged 30 to 39 in good health.

The chain has TRBV5-1 and TRBJ2-3; D is unresolved. The CDR3 spans 16 residues. The V and J ends lost 4 bases and 2 bases respectively, with 17 bases between them. Germline CDR1 is SGHRS and CDR2 is YFSETQ. CDR3 bases: TGCGCCAGCAGCCCCGGGTTGGGGTTCGCCACAGATACGCAGTATTTT. Protein product: CASSPGLGFATDTQYF.

V and J are TRBV2 and TRBJ1-1; D uncertain. Germline CDR1 reads SNHLY; CDR2 reads FYNNEI. The CDR3 is made up of 13 amino acids. V was pared by 6 bases and J by 8 bases, with 16 bases between. The CDR3 DNA reads TGTGCCAGCAGCCAGATCGGACGGAAAGAAGCTTTCTTT. Protein: CASSQIGRKEAFF. Combining the CDR3 with reference TRBV2 and TRBJ1-1 gives the whole variable domain EPEVTQTPSHQVTQMGQEVILRCVPISNHLYFYWYRQILGQKVEFLVSFYNNEISEKSEIFDDQFSVERPDGSNFTLKIRSTKLEDSAMYFCASSQIGRKEAFFGQGTRLTVV.

This clone came up once. V gene TRBV5-4 combines with J gene TRBJ2-3; TRBD1 agrees at 8 bases. With 0 bases clipped from V and 5 bases from J, the junction kept 5 bases outside the gene matches. Germline V CDR1 and CDR2: SGHNT, YYREEE (reference sequence). The CDR3 has 15 residues. CDR3: CASSLEDRVGDTQYF. The CDR3 region has the DNA TGTGCCAGCAGCTTGGAGGACAGGGTAGGAGATACGCAGTATTTT.

The CDR3 sequence: CASSVRQGTANGNEQFF. The CDR3 coding sequence is TGTGCCAGCAGTGTACGTCAAGGGACCGCGAACGGGAATGAGCAGTTCTTC. This rearrangement joins TRBV2 to TRBJ2-1; either TRBD1 or TRBD2 may fit D (5 bases each). Trimming left V 4 bases short and J 7 bases short, with 23 bases between. Germline CDR1 and CDR2: SNHLY and FYNNEI. This CDR3 has 17 residues. The entire variable domain, with the rest obtained from reference TRBV2 and TRBJ2-1, is as follows: EPEVTQTPSHQVTQMGQEVILRCVPISNHLYFYWYRQILGQKVEFLVSFYNNEISEKSEIFDDQFSVERPDGSNFTLKIRSTKLEDSAMYFCASSVRQGTANGNEQFFGPGTRLTVL.

In this sample, this clone turned up a few times. The identical CDR3 is also encoded by other nucleotide sequences in the sample. The chain has TRBV2 and TRBJ1-2; D gene unclear. The CDR3 loop spans 12 amino acids. Trimming left V 6 bases short and J 2 bases short, with 7 bases between. Germline V gene lookup returns CDR1 SNHLY and CDR2 FYNNEI. For the CDR3, the DNA is TGTGCCAGCAGCGGACGGAACTATGGCTACACCTTC. Residues: CASSGRNYGYTF.

The chain couples TRBV4-1 to TRBJ1-3; 7 bases align to TRBD1. V was pared by 1 base and J by 4 bases, with 4 bases of the junction left unmatched. This CDR3 contains 15 residues. CDR1 is MGHRA and CDR2 is YSYEKL in the germline V gene. Here the CDR3 DNA reads TGCGCCAGCAGCCAAGTACAGGGGCAAGGAAACACCATATATTTT. This gives the protein CASSQVQGQGNTIYF.

The chain combines TRBV5-1 with TRBJ2-7; TRBD1 or TRBD2 may be the D gene (6 bases each). V was shortened by 1 base and J by 4 bases, with 15 bases between the two germline ends. CDR3 length: 15 amino acids. Germline lookup yields CDR1 SGHRS and CDR2 YFSETQ. CDR3 protein: CASSLTTGAVYEQYF. CDR3 DNA: TGCGCCAGCAGCTTGACGACGGGGGCGGTTTACGAGCAGTACTTC.

V is TRBV7-9 and J is TRBJ1-1; 9 nucleotides align to TRBD1. Looked up from germline, CDR1 is SEHNR and CDR2 is FQNEAQ (reference sequence). The CDR3 has 16 residues. With 5 bases clipped from V and 1 base from J, the junction kept 8 bases outside the gene matches. The CDR3 loop is CASSLGQGIGNTEAFF. Here the CDR3 DNA reads TGTGCCAGCAGCCTGGGACAGGGTATTGGGAACACTGAAGCTTTCTTT. Combining the CDR3 with reference TRBV7-9 and TRBJ1-1 gives the whole variable domain DTGVSQNPRHKITKRGQNVTFRCDPISEHNRLYWYRQTLGQGPEFLTYFQNEAQLEKSRLLSDRFSAERPKGSFSTLEIQRTEQGDSAMYLCASSLGQGIGNTEAFFGQGTRLTVV.

This sequence joins TRBV5-1 and TRBJ1-6; TRBD1 is a possible D gene (5 bases). From germline, CDR1 is SGHRS and CDR2 YFSETQ. V dropped 2 bases and J dropped 0 bases, with 15 bases sitting between them. The CDR3 totals 18 residues. CDR3: CASSFGWDSGSYNSPLHF. DNA for the CDR3: TGCGCCAGCAGCTTTGGATGGGACTCCGGCTCCTATAATTCACCCCTCCACTTT.

This clone was detected once. This chain connects TRBV7-2 to TRBJ2-7; D not resolved. Germline CDR1 is SGHTA and CDR2 is FQGNSA. V dropped 0 bases and J dropped 3 bases, with 12 bases sitting between them. The CDR3 spans 15 residues. The CDR3 DNA sequence: TGTGCCAGCAGCTTAGCGGGCACTCGCAACTACGAGCAGTACTTC. It translates to CASSLAGTRNYEQYF.

The chain has TRBV7-8 and TRBJ2-1; TRBD2 matches 10 bases. The CDR3 is made up of 16 amino acids. Trimming at V came to 5 bases and at J to 8 bases, leaving 12 bases not matched to a gene. Germline lookup yields CDR1 SGHVS and CDR2 FQNEAQ. As DNA, the CDR3 is TGTGCCAGCAGCGGAATTAGCGGGAGGTCAGTAGATGAGCAGTTCTTC. It encodes CASSGISGRSVDEQFF.